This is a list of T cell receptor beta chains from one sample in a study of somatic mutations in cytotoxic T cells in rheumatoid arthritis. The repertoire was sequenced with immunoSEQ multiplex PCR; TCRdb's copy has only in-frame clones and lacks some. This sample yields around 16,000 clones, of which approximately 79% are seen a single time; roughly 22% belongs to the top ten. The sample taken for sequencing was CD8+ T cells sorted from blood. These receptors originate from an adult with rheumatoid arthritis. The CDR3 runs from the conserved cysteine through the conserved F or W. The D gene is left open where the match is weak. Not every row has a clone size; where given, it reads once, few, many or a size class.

CDR3nt: TGTGCCAGCAGTGACTCCGCCCGGGAAAGCAATGAGCAGTTCTTC; CDR3aa: CASSDSARESNEQFF; d_gene: .; v_gene: TRBV6-4; j_gene: TRBJ2-1; abundance: .
CDR3nt: TGTGCCAGCAGCTTAGTTCCTGACTTCAACTATGGCTACACCTTC; CDR3aa: CASSLVPDFNYGYTF; d_gene: .; v_gene: TRBV7-9; j_gene: TRBJ1-2; abundance: .
CDR3nt: TGTGCCAGCAGCCTCGTAGCGGGAGCCCACAATGAGCAGTTCTTC; CDR3aa: CASSLVAGAHNEQFF; d_gene: TRBD2; v_gene: TRBV7-9; j_gene: TRBJ2-1; abundance: .
CDR3nt: TGTGCCAGTAGTGCAGGGGGCTCCTACAATGAGCAGTTCTTC; CDR3aa: CASSAGGSYNEQFF; d_gene: TRBD1; v_gene: TRBV19; j_gene: TRBJ2-1; abundance: .
CDR3nt: TGTGCCAGCAGTCCCATTGTTGCTAGGTCTTATGGCTACACCTTC; CDR3aa: CASSPIVARSYGYTF; d_gene: .; v_gene: TRBV6-6; j_gene: TRBJ1-2; abundance: .
CDR3nt: TGTGCCAGCAGCTTAGCGGCGGAGATGAACACCGGGGAGCTGTTTTTT; CDR3aa: CASSLAAEMNTGELFF; d_gene: .; v_gene: TRBV7-6; j_gene: TRBJ2-2; abundance: once
CDR3nt: TGTGCCAGCAGCGTAGGGTCAGGAGGGGGTGAAGCTTTCTTT; CDR3aa: CASSVGSGGGEAFF; d_gene: .; v_gene: TRBV9; j_gene: TRBJ1-1; abundance: .
CDR3nt: TGTGCCACCAGCAGAGATTACGGGACACACCAAGAGACCCAGTACTTC; CDR3aa: CATSRDYGTHQETQYF; d_gene: .; v_gene: TRBV15; j_gene: TRBJ2-5; abundance: once
CDR3nt: TGTGCCTGGAGCCTAGCGGGGGGGTGGGGTGAGCAGTTCTTC; CDR3aa: CAWSLAGGWGEQFF; d_gene: TRBD2; v_gene: TRBV30; j_gene: TRBJ2-1; abundance: .
CDR3nt: TGTGCCACCAGCCTTTGGAGGAATGAGCAGTTCTTC; CDR3aa: CATSLWRNEQFF; d_gene: .; v_gene: TRBV15; j_gene: TRBJ2-1; abundance: .
CDR3nt: TGTGCCAGTAGGGCTAGCGGGACCCTCTACGAGCAGTACTTC; CDR3aa: CASRASGTLYEQYF; d_gene: TRBD2; v_gene: TRBV19; j_gene: TRBJ2-7; abundance: .
CDR3nt: TGCGCCAGCAGCGATTTTTACGAGCAGTACTTC; CDR3aa: CASSDFYEQYF; d_gene: .; v_gene: TRBV5-1; j_gene: TRBJ2-7; abundance: .
CDR3nt: TGTGCCAGCAGCTTGAATAAAATAAAGCCCCAGCATTTT; CDR3aa: CASSLNKIKPQHF; d_gene: .; v_gene: TRBV7-6; j_gene: TRBJ1-5; abundance: .
CDR3nt: TGTGCCAGCAGCTGGGGAGTTTCCTACGAGCAGTACTTC; CDR3aa: CASSWGVSYEQYF; d_gene: .; v_gene: TRBV5-6; j_gene: TRBJ2-7; abundance: few
CDR3nt: TGTGCCTGGAGAGAAGGGACAGGGGGCGGTTTAACTGAAGCTTTCTTT; CDR3aa: CAWREGTGGGLTEAFF; d_gene: TRBD1; v_gene: TRBV30; j_gene: TRBJ1-1; abundance: .
CDR3nt: TGTGCCAGCAGTTTATCGCTAACCGGGCAGAACACTGAAGCTTTCTTT; CDR3aa: CASSLSLTGQNTEAFF; d_gene: .; v_gene: TRBV7-9; j_gene: TRBJ1-1; abundance: .
CDR3nt: TGTGCCAGCAGCACCTACCGGGACAGGGCTAACACTGAAGCTTTCTTT; CDR3aa: CASSTYRDRANTEAFF; d_gene: .; v_gene: TRBV21-1; j_gene: TRBJ1-1; abundance: .
CDR3nt: TGTGCCAGCAGTAGCCCCGCGGGGGCCCCGAGCACCGGGGAGCTGTTTTTT; CDR3aa: CASSSPAGAPSTGELFF; d_gene: .; v_gene: TRBV27; j_gene: TRBJ2-2; abundance: .
CDR3nt: TGTGCCAGCAGCTTCGGACGGAACCAGGGACTAGCGGGCATCTCCGAGCAGTACTTC; CDR3aa: CASSFGRNQGLAGISEQYF; d_gene: TRBD2; v_gene: TRBV11-2; j_gene: TRBJ2-7; abundance: .
CDR3nt: TGTGCCAGCAGCGGGGGACAGCGGGTCTACAATGAGCAGTTCTTC; CDR3aa: CASSGGQRVYNEQFF; d_gene: .; v_gene: TRBV9; j_gene: TRBJ2-1; abundance: .
CDR3nt: TGCGCCAGCAGCCAAGGCCTAGCGGGAGGGCGCACCGGGGAGCTGTTTTTT; CDR3aa: CASSQGLAGGRTGELFF; d_gene: TRBD2; v_gene: TRBV4-3; j_gene: TRBJ2-2; abundance: once
CDR3nt: TGTGCCAGCAGGGGCAGGACCTACGAGCAGTACTTC; CDR3aa: CASRGRTYEQYF; d_gene: .; v_gene: TRBV25-1; j_gene: TRBJ2-7; abundance: .
CDR3nt: TGTGCCAGCAGCTACGGTCCTCTCGGCGCCCGCGGAAATGAGCAGTTCTTC; CDR3aa: CASSYGPLGARGNEQFF; d_gene: .; v_gene: TRBV9; j_gene: TRBJ2-1; abundance: .
CDR3nt: TGTGCCAGCAGGTCGGGACGGAGCCAGAATGGCTACACCTTC; CDR3aa: CASRSGRSQNGYTF; d_gene: .; v_gene: TRBV5-4; j_gene: TRBJ1-2; abundance: few
CDR3nt: TGTGCCAGCAGCTCGACAGGGTTCCCCTACGAGCAGTACTTC; CDR3aa: CASSSTGFPYEQYF; d_gene: TRBD1; v_gene: TRBV7-9; j_gene: TRBJ2-7; abundance: .
CDR3nt: TGTGCCAGCAGCTCCCCTCTCTTAGACGGGCTATGGTATGGCTACACCTTC; CDR3aa: CASSSPLLDGLWYGYTF; d_gene: .; v_gene: TRBV7-9; j_gene: TRBJ1-2; abundance: .
CDR3nt: TGTGCCAGCAGCTTTTCTAGCGGAGCCTACGAGCAGTACTTC; CDR3aa: CASSFSSGAYEQYF; d_gene: TRBD2; v_gene: TRBV7-9; j_gene: TRBJ2-7; abundance: .
CDR3nt: TGTGCCAGCAGCACGCATGGGCTAGCGGGGGCCGCCTACGAGCAGTACTTC; CDR3aa: CASSTHGLAGAAYEQYF; d_gene: .; v_gene: TRBV21-1; j_gene: TRBJ2-7; abundance: .
CDR3nt: TGTGCCGCCAGGCCGGCAGGGGTCAATCAGCCCCAGCATTTT; CDR3aa: CAARPAGVNQPQHF; d_gene: .; v_gene: TRBV28; j_gene: TRBJ1-5; abundance: few
CDR3nt: TGTGCCAGCAGCTTGGGCAGGGGCCACGAGCAGTACTTC; CDR3aa: CASSLGRGHEQYF; d_gene: .; v_gene: TRBV5-6; j_gene: TRBJ2-7; abundance: .
CDR3nt: TGTGCCAGCAGACAGACTAGCGGGAGGGCCACAGATACGCAGTATTTT; CDR3aa: CASRQTSGRATDTQYF; d_gene: TRBD2; v_gene: TRBV2; j_gene: TRBJ2-3; abundance: .
CDR3nt: TGCGCCAGCAGCCAGGTATTTGGACTAGCGGCAGACGGGGACACCGGGGAGCTGTTTTTT; CDR3aa: CASSQVFGLAADGDTGELFF; d_gene: TRBD2; v_gene: TRBV4-3; j_gene: TRBJ2-2; abundance: .
CDR3nt: TGTGCCAGCAGCTTAGGATTATTAGGGGCCACGAACACTGAAGCTTTCTTT; CDR3aa: CASSLGLLGATNTEAFF; d_gene: .; v_gene: TRBV7-6; j_gene: TRBJ1-1; abundance: .
CDR3nt: TGTGCCAGCAGCGTAGTCACCGGGGAGCTGTTTTTT; CDR3aa: CASSVVTGELFF; d_gene: .; v_gene: TRBV9; j_gene: TRBJ2-2; abundance: .
CDR3nt: TGTGCCAGCAGCGCCAACCGACAGGGATCCTACAATGAGCAGTTCTTC; CDR3aa: CASSANRQGSYNEQFF; d_gene: TRBD1; v_gene: TRBV9; j_gene: TRBJ2-1; abundance: .
CDR3nt: TGTGCCAGCAGCTTAGGGACAGGGGTTCCAGATACGCAGTATTTT; CDR3aa: CASSLGTGVPDTQYF; d_gene: TRBD1; v_gene: TRBV7-3; j_gene: TRBJ2-3; abundance: .
CDR3nt: TGTGCCAGCAGTGGCCTGGGGGCGACTTACGAGCAGTACTTC; CDR3aa: CASSGLGATYEQYF; d_gene: .; v_gene: TRBV6-1; j_gene: TRBJ2-7; abundance: .
CDR3nt: TGTGCCAGCAGTCCTAGCGGGAGGGCCGACTACGAGCAGTACTTC; CDR3aa: CASSPSGRADYEQYF; d_gene: TRBD2; v_gene: TRBV6-6; j_gene: TRBJ2-7; abundance: .
CDR3nt: TGTGCCTGGAGTAGCGGGACAGGTCTTACTTACGAGCAGTACTTC; CDR3aa: CAWSSGTGLTYEQYF; d_gene: .; v_gene: TRBV30; j_gene: TRBJ2-7; abundance: .
CDR3nt: TGTGCCATCAGGCAGGGGGACTGGGGCACTGAAGCTTTCTTT; CDR3aa: CAIRQGDWGTEAFF; d_gene: TRBD1; v_gene: TRBV10-3; j_gene: TRBJ1-1; abundance: once
CDR3nt: TGTGCCAGCAGCGGGATGACTAGCAGCGAGCAGTACTTC; CDR3aa: CASSGMTSSEQYF; d_gene: TRBD2; v_gene: TRBV9; j_gene: TRBJ2-7; abundance: .
CDR3nt: TGTGCCAGCAGTTACTCGAAGGGCGTAAGGCCCTACGAGCAGTACTTC; CDR3aa: CASSYSKGVRPYEQYF; d_gene: .; v_gene: TRBV6-6; j_gene: TRBJ2-7; abundance: .
CDR3nt: TGTGCCAGCAGCACCGGGGGGGCGGGGGAGCAGTACTTC; CDR3aa: CASSTGGAGEQYF; d_gene: TRBD2; v_gene: TRBV9; j_gene: TRBJ2-7; abundance: .
CDR3nt: TGTGCCAGCAGTGGGGGGGGGCAGGACCAGTGGGGCTACACCTTC; CDR3aa: CASSGGGQDQWGYTF; d_gene: .; v_gene: TRBV2; j_gene: TRBJ1-2; abundance: medium-sized
CDR3nt: TGTGCCAGCAGCTACCTCACAGGGAAGGAGACCCAGTACTTC; CDR3aa: CASSYLTGKETQYF; d_gene: .; v_gene: TRBV13; j_gene: TRBJ2-5; abundance: .
CDR3nt: TGCGCCAGCAGCCCTGGAGTGACAGGCACAGATACGCAGTATTTT; CDR3aa: CASSPGVTGTDTQYF; d_gene: .; v_gene: TRBV5-1; j_gene: TRBJ2-3; abundance: .
CDR3nt: TGTGCCAGCAGTGGGAGTGCCTCCGCAGATACGCAGTATTTT; CDR3aa: CASSGSASADTQYF; d_gene: .; v_gene: TRBV25-1; j_gene: TRBJ2-3; abundance: .
CDR3nt: TGCGCCAGCAGCCCCCCTTATACGGGAAATGAAAAACTGTTTTTT; CDR3aa: CASSPPYTGNEKLFF; d_gene: .; v_gene: TRBV4-3; j_gene: TRBJ1-4; abundance: .
CDR3nt: TGTGCCAGCGGACCCCAAGCGGGAGGCTACAATGAGCAGTTCTTC; CDR3aa: CASGPQAGGYNEQFF; d_gene: TRBD2; v_gene: TRBV27; j_gene: TRBJ2-1; abundance: .
CDR3nt: TGTGCCAGCAGCCCGCGAACAGCTGGTCAGCCCCAGCATTTT; CDR3aa: CASSPRTAGQPQHF; d_gene: .; v_gene: TRBV7-6; j_gene: TRBJ1-5; abundance: few
CDR3nt: TGTGCCAGCAGTTACAATTACAGGGAGCTGGAGCTGTTTTTT; CDR3aa: CASSYNYRELELFF; d_gene: .; v_gene: TRBV6-6; j_gene: TRBJ2-2; abundance: .
CDR3nt: TGTGCCAGTAGTAAGACTAGCGGGAGAAGGGACAATGAGCAGTTCTTC; CDR3aa: CASSKTSGRRDNEQFF; d_gene: TRBD2; v_gene: TRBV19; j_gene: TRBJ2-1; abundance: .
CDR3nt: TGTGCCAGCAGGCCCCCGGTAGCGGGCGGGCAGTATTTT; CDR3aa: CASRPPVAGGQYF; d_gene: TRBD2; v_gene: TRBV7-8; j_gene: TRBJ2-3; abundance: .